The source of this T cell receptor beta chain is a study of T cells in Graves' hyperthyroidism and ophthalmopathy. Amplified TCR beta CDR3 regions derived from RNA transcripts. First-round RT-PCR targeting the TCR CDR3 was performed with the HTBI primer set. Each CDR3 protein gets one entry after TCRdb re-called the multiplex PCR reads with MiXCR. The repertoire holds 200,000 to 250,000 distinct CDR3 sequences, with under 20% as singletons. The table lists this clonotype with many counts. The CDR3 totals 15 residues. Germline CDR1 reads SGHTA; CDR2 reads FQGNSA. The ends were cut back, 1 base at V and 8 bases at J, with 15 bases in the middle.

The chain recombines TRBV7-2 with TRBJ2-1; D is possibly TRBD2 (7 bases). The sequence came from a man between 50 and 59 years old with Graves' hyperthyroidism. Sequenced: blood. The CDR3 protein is CASSLGGGGGYEQFF. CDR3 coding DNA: TGTGCCAGCAGCTTAGGGGGAGGGGGGGGCTATGAGCAGTTCTTC.